Sequencing of this TCR beta chain was carried out in a study of cytomegalovirus exposure and HLA in healthy donors. Looking at the study overall: Assignment to the Caucasian-associated ancestry cluster applied to over 70% of the roughly 400 genotyped donors.

General study findings and limits: Most of the CMV-associated TCR beta chains (in a later analysis) appeared to be HLA-restricted. Later genetic work tied a missense DCLRE1C variant to beta-chain V and J trimming. Using a false discovery rate of 0.05, a later analysis showed that some 16,000 TCR beta sequences were associated with HLA alleles.

The PCR made use of 60 Vbeta and 13 Jbeta primers. Sequencing was performed with immunoSEQ multiplex PCR; in TCRdb, only in-frame clones are kept and a portion is missing. The specimen's table records 100,000 or so clones. The CDR3 spans 15 residues. Germline values: CDR1 MNHEY, CDR2 SVGAGI. With V trimmed by 6 bases and J by 2 bases, 6 bases remained unmatched. About this clone itself: Its target is not known.

Input material: PBMCs. The sequence came from a woman between 25 and 40 years old in good health and CMV-seronegative. The chain has TRBV6-5 and TRBJ2-2, with 7 positions matching TRBD1. This CDR3 reads CASRKTGLNTGELFF. The CDR3 nucleotides are TGTGCCAGCAGGAAGACAGGGCTAAACACCGGGGAGCTGTTTTTT.